Each of the 20 T cell receptor beta chains below was sequenced from the same sample in a study of Graves' ophthalmopathy and Graves' hyperthyroidism. For repertoire sequencing, the TCR beta CDR3 regions were amplified from RNA transcripts. HTBI primers were employed in first-round RT-PCR, then a second-round multiplex PCR followed. TCRdb independently ran MiXCR on the multiplex PCR reads; one entry per CDR3 protein. The sample carries roughly 160,000 distinct CDR3 sequences, 35% to 45% recorded once. The sample taken for sequencing was peripheral blood. Source of these receptors: a man aged 30 to 39 with Graves' ophthalmopathy.

The table lists this clonotype with a few counts. The V gene is TRBV6-1, the J gene TRBJ1-1; the match to TRBD1 covers 8 bases. V shed 10 bases and J 3 bases; nucleotides not matched to a gene: 4. Germline CDR1 is MNHNS and CDR2 is SASEGT. The CDR3 is 12 amino acids. CDR3 region: CATTGVDTEAFF. The CDR3 DNA follows: TGTGCCACGACAGGGGTCGACACTGAAGCTTTCTTT.

The chain is built from TRBV12-3 or TRBV12-4 and TRBJ2-7; D unresolved. The CDR3 totals 15 residues. V lost 1 base, J lost 3 bases, and 13 bases lay in between. The DNA of the CDR3 is TGTGCCAGCAGTTTAGTAGGCAGCGCCGTCTACGAGCAGTACTTC. This codes for CASSLVGSAVYEQYF.

This clonotype has at least ten counts. This chain uses TRBV27 with TRBJ2-2; 8 nucleotides align to TRBD2. Germline assignment: CDR1 MNHEY and CDR2 SMNVEV (reference sequence). This CDR3 region has 14 residues. V lost 11 bases and J lost 6; bases outside the gene matches: 11. CDR3 amino acids: CAPRAGVVAGELFF. Here the CDR3 DNA reads TGTGCCCCCCGAGCGGGAGTGGTAGCCGGGGAGCTGTTTTTT.

This clonotype was found many times. V and J are TRBV27 and TRBJ1-1; 7 positions agree with TRBD1. The germline V gene has CDR1 MNHEY and CDR2 SMNVEV (reference sequence). This CDR3 contains 13 residues. V lost 9 bases to trimming and J lost 4 bases; unmatched junction nucleotides: 8. CDR3 sequence: CASLTGLGTEAFF. Here the CDR3 DNA reads TGTGCCAGTTTGACAGGGTTGGGCACTGAAGCTTTCTTT.

This sequence joins TRBV20-1 and TRBJ1-1; 8 positions agree with TRBD1. The CDR3 has 13 residues. J gave up 5 bases and V 5 bases, and 7 bases lay outside the gene matches. CDR1 DFQATT and CDR2 SNEGSKA come from the germline V gene (reference sequence). This CDR3 is CSALRQGRTEAFF. The CDR3, as DNA: TGCAGTGCTCTACGACAGGGGAGGACTGAAGCTTTCTTT.

Many counts were recorded for this clonotype. The CDR3 DNA follows: TGTGCCAGCAGTTTGTCAGGCGGAGCTTTCTTT. Its protein is CASSLSGGAFF. This chain links TRBV28 with TRBJ1-1; D ambiguous. V shed 3 bases and J shed 10 bases, with 9 bases lying between them. In germline, CDR1 is MDHEN, CDR2 SYDVKM. This CDR3 is built from 11 residues.

This sequence joins TRBV6-1 and TRBJ1-3; D might be TRBD1 (5 bases). The CDR3 covers 14 residues. Trimming pared 5 bases from V and 0 bases from J, leaving 8 bases between. The germline V gene has CDR1 MNHNS and CDR2 SASEGT. CDR3 nucleotide sequence: TGTGCCAGCAGTACGGACACCTCTGGAAACACCATATATTTT. Translation: CASSTDTSGNTIYF.

This clonotype came up many times. The rearrangement joins TRBV30 to TRBJ2-7, with D perhaps being TRBD1 or TRBD2 (5 bases each). The CDR3 sequence is 17 residues long. Germline CDR1 reads GTSNPN; CDR2 reads SVGIG (reference sequence). Trimming pared 1 base from V and 1 base from J, leaving 20 bases between. CDR3 DNA: TGTGCCTGGAGTGGTAGGGAGACAGCCCCCATTTCCTACGAGCAGTACTTC. The encoded protein is CAWSGRETAPISYEQYF.

The chain is built from TRBV12-3 or TRBV12-4 and TRBJ1-1; D gene ambiguous. The CDR3 contains 16 residues. The V gene lost 2 bases and the J gene lost 4 bases, with 17 bases spanning the gap. CDR3 loop: CASSLNKGTTGTEAFF. In DNA form, the CDR3 reads TGTGCCAGCAGTTTAAATAAAGGAACGACGGGCACTGAAGCTTTCTTT.

At least ten counts were recorded for this clonotype. This chain uses TRBV6-1 with TRBJ2-7; D is unresolved. The germline V gene has CDR1 MNHNS and CDR2 SASEGT. The CDR3 sequence is 11 residues long. Between the trimmed V and J ends, which lost 6 bases and 3 bases, there was a span of 6 bases. The CDR3 loop reads CASSSLYEQYF. The CDR3 DNA is TGTGCCAGCAGCTCCCTCTACGAGCAGTACTTC.

This clonotype was found many times. The rearrangement joins TRBV28 to TRBJ1-2, with unresolved D. V gave up 3 bases and J gave up 0 bases, with 11 bases separating them. The CDR3 is 15 amino acids. Germline V gives CDR1 MDHEN, CDR2 SYDVKM. This chain's CDR3 is CASSLGGDSNYGYTF. CDR3 coding DNA: TGTGCCAGCAGTTTGGGTGGGGATTCTAACTATGGCTACACCTTC.

This clonotype was counted at least ten times. V gene TRBV11-1 combines with J gene TRBJ2-4; D possibly corresponds to TRBD2 (5 bases). The CDR3 contains 14 residues. Germline-derived CDR1 and CDR2 are SGHAT and FQDESV (reference sequence). Deletions cut 3 bases from V and 2 bases from J, with 8 bases between. The CDR3 protein is CASSFTGTKNIQYF. DNA for the CDR3: TGTGCCAGCAGCTTCACGGGAACCAAAAACATTCAGTACTTC.

This clonotype has at least ten counts. Compared with germline, one end of the junction differs, possibly owing to a read error. The chain couples TRBV28 to TRBJ2-7; 15 positions match TRBD2. Germline-derived CDR1 and CDR2 are MDHEN and SYDVKM. The CDR3 covers 19 residues. CDR3 in amino acids: CASSLAGRRTSGRAYKQYF. The DNA of the CDR3 is TGTGCCAGCAGTTTAGCAGGACGGAGGACTAGCGGGAGGGCCTACAAGCAGTACTTC.

This clonotype was observed many times. This rearrangement joins TRBV7-2 to TRBJ2-7; 7 nucleotides align to TRBD2. The CDR3 is made up of 15 amino acids. Germline assignment: CDR1 SGHTA and CDR2 FQGNSA. The V and J ends lost 1 base and 2 bases, in that order; junction bases with no gene match: 5. The CDR3 is CASSLGSAGTYEQYF. Here the CDR3 DNA reads TGTGCCAGCAGCTTAGGTTCAGCGGGGACCTACGAGCAGTACTTC.

The rearrangement joins TRBV15 to TRBJ2-7, with no clear D. CDR3 length equals 11 residues. The germline V gene has CDR1 LNHNV and CDR2 YYDKDF (reference sequence). Trimming removed 0 bases at V and 6 bases at J, with 3 bases between. The CDR3 DNA reads TGTGCCACCAGCAGAGAAGGCGAGCAGTACTTC. It codes for CATSREGEQYF.

The rearrangement links TRBV3-1 to TRBJ1-1, with no clear D. V dropped 0 bases and J dropped 0 bases, with 5 bases sitting between them. This CDR3 has 14 residues. The germline CDR1 and CDR2 sequences are LGHDT and YNNKEL (reference sequence). The CDR3 loop reads CASSQDLVNTEAFF. CDR3 bases: TGTGCCAGCAGCCAAGATCTGGTGAACACTGAAGCTTTCTTT.

This chain links TRBV9 with TRBJ1-2; perhaps TRBD1 as D (5 bases). The CDR3 extends over 15 amino acids. V was pared by 3 bases and J by 2 bases, with 14 bases between. Germline V gene sequence: CDR1 SGDLS, CDR2 YYNGEE. The CDR3 region is CASSASGGGNYGYTF. For the CDR3, the DNA is TGTGCCAGCAGCGCCTCCGGGGGTGGGAACTATGGCTACACCTTC. Full variable domain (outside the CDR3, taken from reference TRBV9 and TRBJ1-2): DSGVTQTPKHLITATGQRVTLRCSPRSGDLSVYWYQQSLDQGLQFLIQYYNGEERAKGNILERFSAQQFPDLHSELNLSSLELGDSALYFCASSASGGGNYGYTFGSGTRLTVV.

In this sample, this clonotype turned up a few times. This chain links TRBV6-5 with TRBJ2-7; 7 nucleotides align to TRBD2. The length of the CDR3 is 15 residues. CDR1 is MNHEY, CDR2 SVGAGI, per germline. V was clipped by 4 bases and J by 0 bases; unmatched bases: 6. This CDR3 is CASSLYSGPSYEQYF. Here the CDR3 DNA reads TGTGCCAGCAGTTTATATAGCGGGCCCTCCTACGAGCAGTACTTC.

The V gene is TRBV2, the J gene TRBJ1-1; D not certain. There are 13 residues in the CDR3. V gave up 6 bases and J gave up 3 bases, with 11 bases separating them. In germline, CDR1 is SNHLY, CDR2 FYNNEI. CDR3 region: CASRDTRDTEAFF. DNA for the CDR3: TGTGCCAGCAGAGATACGAGGGACACTGAAGCTTTCTTT.

In its sample, this clonotype was seen once. This chain links TRBV11-2 with TRBJ1-1, with 8 bases fitting TRBD1. With V trimmed by 7 bases and J by 2 bases, 6 bases remained unmatched. Germline V gene lookup returns CDR1 SGHAT and CDR2 FQNNGV. The CDR3 is 14 residues long. Written as DNA, the CDR3 is TGTGCCAGCAACTCAGGGGGCGCAAACACTGAAGCTTTCTTT. Encoded protein: CASNSGGANTEAFF.